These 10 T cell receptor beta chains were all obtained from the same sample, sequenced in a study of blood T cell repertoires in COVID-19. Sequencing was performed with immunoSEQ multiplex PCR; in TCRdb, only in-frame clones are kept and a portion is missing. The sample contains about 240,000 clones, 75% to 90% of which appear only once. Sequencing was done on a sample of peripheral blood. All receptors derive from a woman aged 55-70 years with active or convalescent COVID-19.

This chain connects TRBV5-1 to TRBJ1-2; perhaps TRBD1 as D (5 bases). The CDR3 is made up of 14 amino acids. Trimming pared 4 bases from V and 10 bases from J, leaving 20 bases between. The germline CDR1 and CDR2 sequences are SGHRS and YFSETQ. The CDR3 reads CASSRTGAGRNYTF. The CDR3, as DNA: TGCGCCAGCAGCCGGACCGGCGCAGGGAGGAACTACACCTTC.

CDR3 in amino acids: CAWIPSGFLYGYTF. The CDR3 DNA follows: TGTGCCTGGATTCCCTCGGGATTCCTCTATGGCTACACCTTC. The chain carries TRBV30 and TRBJ1-2; D unclear. There are 14 residues in the CDR3. V lost 4 bases and J 4 bases, leaving 16 bases between the germline ends. Per germline, CDR1 GTSNPN and CDR2 SVGIG (reference sequence).

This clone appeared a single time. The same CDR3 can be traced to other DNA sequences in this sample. CDR3 coding DNA: TGTGCCAGCAGCCCGCAGGGGGAGACCCAGTACTTC. Translated: CASSPQGETQYF. The rearrangement links TRBV14 to TRBJ2-5, with D possibly matching TRBD1 (6 bases). Germline loops: CDR1 SGHDN, CDR2 FVKESK. V was shortened by 4 bases and J by 5 bases, with 8 bases between the two germline ends. CDR3 length: 12 residues.

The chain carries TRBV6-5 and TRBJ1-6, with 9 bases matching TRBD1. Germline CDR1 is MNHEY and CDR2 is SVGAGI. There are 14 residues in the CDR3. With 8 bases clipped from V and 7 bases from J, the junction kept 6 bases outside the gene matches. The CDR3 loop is CASVWDRVNSPLHF. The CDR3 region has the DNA TGTGCCAGCGTCTGGGACAGGGTGAATTCACCCCTCCACTTT.

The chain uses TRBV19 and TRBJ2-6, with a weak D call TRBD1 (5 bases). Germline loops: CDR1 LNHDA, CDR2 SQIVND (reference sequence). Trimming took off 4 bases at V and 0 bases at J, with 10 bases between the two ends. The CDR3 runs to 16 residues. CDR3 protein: CASSNQGASGANVLTF. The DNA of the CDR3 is TGTGCCAGTAGTAACCAAGGGGCCTCTGGGGCCAACGTCCTGACTTTC.

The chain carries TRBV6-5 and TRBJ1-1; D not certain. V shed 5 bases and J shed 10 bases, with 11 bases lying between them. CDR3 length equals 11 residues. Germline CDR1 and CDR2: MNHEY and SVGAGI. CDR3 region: CASSSQVGAFF. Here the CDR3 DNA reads TGTGCCAGCAGTAGCCAGGTAGGAGCTTTCTTT.

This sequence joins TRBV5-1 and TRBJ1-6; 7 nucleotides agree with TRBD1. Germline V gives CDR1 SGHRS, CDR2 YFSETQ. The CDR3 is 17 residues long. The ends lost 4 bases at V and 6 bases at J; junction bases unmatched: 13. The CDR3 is CASSLTFRQGGNSPLHF. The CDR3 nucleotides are TGCGCCAGCAGCCTTACCTTCCGACAGGGCGGTAATTCACCCCTCCACTTT.

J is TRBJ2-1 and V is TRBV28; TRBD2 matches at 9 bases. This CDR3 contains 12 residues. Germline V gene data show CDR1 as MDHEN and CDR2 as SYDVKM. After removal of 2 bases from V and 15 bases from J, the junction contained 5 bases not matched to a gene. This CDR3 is CASSLDSGGGFF. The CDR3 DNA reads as TGTGCCAGCAGTTTAGATAGCGGGGGAGGGTTCTTC.

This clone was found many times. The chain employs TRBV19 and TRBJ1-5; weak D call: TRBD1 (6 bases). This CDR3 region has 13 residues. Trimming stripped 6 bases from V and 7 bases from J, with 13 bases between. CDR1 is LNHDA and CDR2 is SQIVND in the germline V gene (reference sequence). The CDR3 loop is CASSAQGGQPQHF. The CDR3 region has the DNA TGTGCCAGTAGCGCACAGGGCGGGCAGCCCCAGCATTTT.

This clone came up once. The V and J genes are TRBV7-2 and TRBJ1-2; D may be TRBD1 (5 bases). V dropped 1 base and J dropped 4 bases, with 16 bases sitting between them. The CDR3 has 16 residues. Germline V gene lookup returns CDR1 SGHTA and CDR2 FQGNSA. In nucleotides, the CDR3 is TGTGCCAGCAGCTTAGATGGGACGTCGGGGGGCTATGGCTACACCTTC. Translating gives CASSLDGTSGGYGYTF.